One T cell receptor (beta chain) is described in this entry. The CDR3 sequence is 15 residues long. CDR1 MNHEY and CDR2 SVGAGI come from the germline V gene. After removal of 5 bases from V and 7 bases from J, the junction contained 10 bases not matched to a gene. Repertoires were generated with immunoSEQ multiplex PCR, while TCRdb's copy carries only in-frame clones and drops some. The sample records about 64,000 clones, roughly three quarters being singletons. Enrollment of patients from Seattle took place during active infection, with longitudinal follow-up. This sample was included in a study of blood T cell repertoires in COVID-19.

The sequence derives from a man aged 60 to 69 with COVID-19, enrolled during active disease. Sequencing was carried out using peripheral blood. The chain has TRBV6-5 and TRBJ1-4; 7 nucleotides align to TRBD1. The CDR3, as DNA: TGTGCCAGCAGTATCTTTCGGACAGGATCTGAAAAACTGTTTTTT. As protein: CASSIFRTGSEKLFF.